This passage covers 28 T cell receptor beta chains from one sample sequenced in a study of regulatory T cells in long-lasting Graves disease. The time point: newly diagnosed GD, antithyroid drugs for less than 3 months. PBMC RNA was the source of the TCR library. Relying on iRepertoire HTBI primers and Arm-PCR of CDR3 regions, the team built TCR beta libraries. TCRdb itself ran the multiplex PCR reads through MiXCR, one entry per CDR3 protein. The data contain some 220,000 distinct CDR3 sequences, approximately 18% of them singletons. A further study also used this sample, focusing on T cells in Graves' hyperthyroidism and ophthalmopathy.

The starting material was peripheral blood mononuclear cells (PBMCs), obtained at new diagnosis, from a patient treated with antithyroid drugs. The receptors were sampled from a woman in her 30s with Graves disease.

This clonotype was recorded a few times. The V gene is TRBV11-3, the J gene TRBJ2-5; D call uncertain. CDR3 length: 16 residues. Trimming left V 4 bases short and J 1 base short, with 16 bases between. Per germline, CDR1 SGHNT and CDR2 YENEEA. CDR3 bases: TGTGCCAGCAGCTCCCCCTGGGCAGGCCCCCAAGAGACCCAGTACTTC. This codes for CASSSPWAGPQETQYF. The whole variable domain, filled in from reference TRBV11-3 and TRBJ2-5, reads EAGVVQSPRYKIIEKKQPVAFWCNPISGHNTLYWYLQNLGQGPELLIRYENEEAVDDSQLPKDRFSAERLKGVDSTLKIQPAELGDSAVYLCASSSPWAGPQETQYFGPGTRLLVL.

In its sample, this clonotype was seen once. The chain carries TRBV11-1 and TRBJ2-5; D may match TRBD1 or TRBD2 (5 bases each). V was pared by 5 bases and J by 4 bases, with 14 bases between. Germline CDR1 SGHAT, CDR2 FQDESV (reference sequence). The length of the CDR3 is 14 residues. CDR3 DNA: TGTGCCAGCAGCACCCAGGGAGACGGAGAGACCCAGTACTTC. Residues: CASSTQGDGETQYF.

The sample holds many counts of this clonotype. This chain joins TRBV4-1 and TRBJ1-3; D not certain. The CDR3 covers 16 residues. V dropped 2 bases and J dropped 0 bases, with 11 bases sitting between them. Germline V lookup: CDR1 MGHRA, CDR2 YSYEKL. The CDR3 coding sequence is TGCGCCAGCAGCCAAAGTCCGACGGTCTCTGGAAACACCATATATTTT. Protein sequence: CASSQSPTVSGNTIYF.

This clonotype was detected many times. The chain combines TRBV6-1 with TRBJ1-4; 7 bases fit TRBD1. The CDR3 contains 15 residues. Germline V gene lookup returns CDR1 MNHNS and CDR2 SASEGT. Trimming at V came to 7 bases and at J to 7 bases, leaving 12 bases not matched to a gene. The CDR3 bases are TGTGCCAGCAAAGCAGGGGGGGGAAAGAGTGAAAAACTGTTTTTT. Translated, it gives CASKAGGGKSEKLFF.

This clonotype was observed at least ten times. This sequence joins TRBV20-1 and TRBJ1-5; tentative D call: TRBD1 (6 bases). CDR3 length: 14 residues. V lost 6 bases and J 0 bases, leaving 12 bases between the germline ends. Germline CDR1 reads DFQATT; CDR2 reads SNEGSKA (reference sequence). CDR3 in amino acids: CSARTVYSNQPQHF. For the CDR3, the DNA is TGCAGTGCAAGGACAGTATATAGCAATCAGCCCCAGCATTTT.

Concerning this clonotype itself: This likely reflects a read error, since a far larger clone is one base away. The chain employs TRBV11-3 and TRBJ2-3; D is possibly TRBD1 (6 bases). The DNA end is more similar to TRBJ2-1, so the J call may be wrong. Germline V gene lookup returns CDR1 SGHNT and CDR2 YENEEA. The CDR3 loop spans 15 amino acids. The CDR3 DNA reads TGTGCCAGCAGCTTGCGACAGGTCTCATGCAATGAGCAGTTCTTC. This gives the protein CASSLRQVSCNEQFF.

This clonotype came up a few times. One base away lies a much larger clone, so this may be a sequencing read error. The CDR3 protein is CASSPFRQGRDGQYF. CDR3 sequence (DNA): TGTGCCAGCAGCCCATTCCGACAGGGCAGGGACGGGCAGTACTTC. V usage is TRBV14 and J usage is TRBJ2-7; 7 bases agree with TRBD1. CDR3 length: 15 residues. Germline V gives CDR1 SGHDN, CDR2 FVKESK. Trimming cost V 4 bases and J 9 bases; bases outside gene matches: 15.

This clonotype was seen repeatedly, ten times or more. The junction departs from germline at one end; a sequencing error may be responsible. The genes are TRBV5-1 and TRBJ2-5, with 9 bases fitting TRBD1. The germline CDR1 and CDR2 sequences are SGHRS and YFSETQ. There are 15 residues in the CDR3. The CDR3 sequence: CASSLGQGIEETQYF. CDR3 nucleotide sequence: TGTGCCAGCAGCTTAGGACAGGGGATTGAGGAGACCCAGTACTTC.

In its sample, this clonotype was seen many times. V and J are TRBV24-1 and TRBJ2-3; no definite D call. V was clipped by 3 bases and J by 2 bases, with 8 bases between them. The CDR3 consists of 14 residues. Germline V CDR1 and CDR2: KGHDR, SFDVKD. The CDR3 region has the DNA TGTGCCACCAGTGATGGCGGTTACACAGATACGCAGTATTTT. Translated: CATSDGGYTDTQYF.

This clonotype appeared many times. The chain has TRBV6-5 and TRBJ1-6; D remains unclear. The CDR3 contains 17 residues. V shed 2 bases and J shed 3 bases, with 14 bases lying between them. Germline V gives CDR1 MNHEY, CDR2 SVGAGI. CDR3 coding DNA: TGTGCCAGCAGTTACGAAAGCCGCTGGGGCTATAATTCACCCCTCCACTTT. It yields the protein CASSYESRWGYNSPLHF.

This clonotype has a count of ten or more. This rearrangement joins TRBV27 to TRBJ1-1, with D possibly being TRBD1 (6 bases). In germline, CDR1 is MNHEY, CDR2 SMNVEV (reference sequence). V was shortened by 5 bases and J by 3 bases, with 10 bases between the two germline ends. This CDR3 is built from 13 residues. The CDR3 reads CASSAQGDTEAFF. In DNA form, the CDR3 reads TGTGCCAGCAGTGCACAGGGAGACACTGAAGCTTTCTTT.

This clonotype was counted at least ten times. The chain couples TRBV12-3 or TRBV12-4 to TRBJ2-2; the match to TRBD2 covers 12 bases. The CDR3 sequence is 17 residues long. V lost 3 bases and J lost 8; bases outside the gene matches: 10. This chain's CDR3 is CASSLVGLAGPQGELFF. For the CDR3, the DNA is TGTGCCAGCAGTTTGGTAGGACTAGCGGGGCCCCAGGGGGAGCTGTTTTTT.

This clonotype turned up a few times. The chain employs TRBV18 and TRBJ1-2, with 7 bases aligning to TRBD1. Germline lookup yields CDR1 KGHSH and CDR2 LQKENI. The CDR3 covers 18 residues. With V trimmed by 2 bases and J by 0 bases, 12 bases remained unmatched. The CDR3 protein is CASSPTGQATDANYGYTF. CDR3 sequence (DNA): TGTGCCAGCTCACCAACTGGACAGGCGACAGATGCTAACTATGGCTACACCTTC.

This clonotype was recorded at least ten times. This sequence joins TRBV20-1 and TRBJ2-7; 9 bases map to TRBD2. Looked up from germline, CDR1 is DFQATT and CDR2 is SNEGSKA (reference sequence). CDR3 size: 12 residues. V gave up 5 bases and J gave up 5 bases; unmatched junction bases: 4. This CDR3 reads CSAASGNNEQYF. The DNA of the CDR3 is TGCAGTGCTGCTAGCGGGAACAACGAGCAGTACTTC.

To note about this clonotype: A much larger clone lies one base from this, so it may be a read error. The CDR3 loop reads CASSSRDGPGNQPQHF. In DNA, the CDR3 is TGTGCCAGCAGTTCCCGGGACGGACCAGGCAATCAGCCCCAGCATTTT. This chain joins TRBV28 and TRBJ1-5; perhaps TRBD1 as D (5 bases). Germline CDR1 reads MDHEN; CDR2 reads SYDVKM. The ends were cut back, 4 bases at V and 2 bases at J, with 15 bases in the middle. This CDR3 is 16 amino acids long.

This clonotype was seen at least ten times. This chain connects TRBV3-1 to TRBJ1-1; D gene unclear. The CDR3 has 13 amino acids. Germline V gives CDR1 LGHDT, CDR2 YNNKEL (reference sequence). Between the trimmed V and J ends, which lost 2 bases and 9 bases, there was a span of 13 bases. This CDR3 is CASSQREPTQAFF. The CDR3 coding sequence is TGTGCCAGCAGCCAAAGGGAACCTACTCAAGCTTTCTTT.

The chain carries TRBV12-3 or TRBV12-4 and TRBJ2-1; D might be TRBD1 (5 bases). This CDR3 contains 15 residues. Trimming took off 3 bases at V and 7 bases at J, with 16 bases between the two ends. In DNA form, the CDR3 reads TGTGCCAGCAGTTTTTTGCTAGGGGTGGCAAATGAGCAGTTCTTC. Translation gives CASSFLLGVANEQFF.

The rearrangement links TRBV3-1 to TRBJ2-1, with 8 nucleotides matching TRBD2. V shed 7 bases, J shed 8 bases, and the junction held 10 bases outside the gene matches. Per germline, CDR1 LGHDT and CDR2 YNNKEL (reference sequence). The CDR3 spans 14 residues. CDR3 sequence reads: CASNYGPGGDEQFF. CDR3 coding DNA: TGTGCCAGCAATTACGGACCGGGGGGGGATGAGCAGTTCTTC.

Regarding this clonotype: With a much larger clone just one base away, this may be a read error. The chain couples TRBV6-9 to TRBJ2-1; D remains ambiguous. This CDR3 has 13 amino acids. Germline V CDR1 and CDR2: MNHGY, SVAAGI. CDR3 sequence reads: CPSSEGQYNEQFF. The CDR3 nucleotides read TGCCCCAGCAGTGAAGGCCAGTACAATGAGCAGTTCTTC.

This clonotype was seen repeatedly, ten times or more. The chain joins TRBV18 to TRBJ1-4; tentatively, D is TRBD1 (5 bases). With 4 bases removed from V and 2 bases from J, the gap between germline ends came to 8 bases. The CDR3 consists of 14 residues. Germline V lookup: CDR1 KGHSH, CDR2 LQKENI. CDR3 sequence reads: CASSQTATNEKLFF. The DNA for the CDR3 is TGTGCCAGCTCACAGACAGCGACTAATGAAAAACTGTTTTTT.

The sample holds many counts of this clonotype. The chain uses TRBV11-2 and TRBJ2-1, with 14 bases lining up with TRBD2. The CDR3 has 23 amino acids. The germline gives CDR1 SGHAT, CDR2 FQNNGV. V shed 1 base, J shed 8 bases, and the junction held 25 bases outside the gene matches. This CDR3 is CASSLGGGHWTLRTSGGSDEQFF. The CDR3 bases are TGTGCCAGCAGCTTAGGTGGGGGACATTGGACTCTCCGGACTAGCGGGGGGAGCGATGAGCAGTTCTTC.

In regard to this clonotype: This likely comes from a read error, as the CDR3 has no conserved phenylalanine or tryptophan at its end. The CDR3 region has the DNA TGTGCCAGCGGCTTAGGGTTTGGCGGGGAGCTCCAAGAGACCCAGTACCTC. Amino acid sequence: CASGLGFGGELQETQYL. The chain has TRBV11-2 and TRBJ2-5; maybe TRBD2 (6 bases). CDR3 size: 17 residues. Per the germline V gene, CDR1 is SGHAT and CDR2 is FQNNGV.

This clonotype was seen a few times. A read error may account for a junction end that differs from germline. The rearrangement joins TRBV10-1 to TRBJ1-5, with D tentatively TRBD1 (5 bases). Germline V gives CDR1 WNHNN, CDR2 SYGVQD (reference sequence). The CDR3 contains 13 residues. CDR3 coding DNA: TGCGCCAGCAGTGAAACAGGCAATCAGTCCCAGCATTTT. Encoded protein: CASSETGNQSQHF.

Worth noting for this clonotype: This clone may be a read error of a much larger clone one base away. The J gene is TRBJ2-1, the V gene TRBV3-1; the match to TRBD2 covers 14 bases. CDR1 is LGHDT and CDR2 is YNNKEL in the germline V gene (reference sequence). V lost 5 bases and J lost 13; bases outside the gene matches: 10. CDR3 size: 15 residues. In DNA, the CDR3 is TGTGCCAGCAGCGGGACTAGCGGGAGAGGCGAGACCCAGTTCTTC. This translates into CASSGTSGRGETQFF.

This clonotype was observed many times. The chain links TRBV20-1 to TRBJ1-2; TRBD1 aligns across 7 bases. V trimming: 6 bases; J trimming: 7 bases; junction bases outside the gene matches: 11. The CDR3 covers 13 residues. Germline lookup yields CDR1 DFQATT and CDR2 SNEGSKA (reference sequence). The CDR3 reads CSAPPGQAFGYTF. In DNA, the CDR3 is TGCAGTGCCCCCCCCGGACAGGCCTTTGGCTACACCTTC.

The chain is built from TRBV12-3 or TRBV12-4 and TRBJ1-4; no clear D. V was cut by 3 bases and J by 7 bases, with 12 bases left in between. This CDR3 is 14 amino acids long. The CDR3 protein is CASSLSGRIEKLFF. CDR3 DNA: TGTGCCAGCAGTTTGTCTGGCAGGATTGAAAAACTGTTTTTT.

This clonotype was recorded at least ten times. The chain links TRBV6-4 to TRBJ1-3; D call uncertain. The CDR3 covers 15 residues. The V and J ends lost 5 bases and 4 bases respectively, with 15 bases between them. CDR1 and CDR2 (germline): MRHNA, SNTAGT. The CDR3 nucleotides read TGTGCCAGCAGTTTGGGCGCCATGACGGGAAACACCATATATTTT. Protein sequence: CASSLGAMTGNTIYF.

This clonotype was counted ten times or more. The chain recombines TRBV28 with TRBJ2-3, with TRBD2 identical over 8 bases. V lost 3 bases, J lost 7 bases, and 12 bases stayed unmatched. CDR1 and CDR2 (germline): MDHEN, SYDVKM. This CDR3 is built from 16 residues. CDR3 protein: CASSFVAGGPSNTQYF. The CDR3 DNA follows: TGTGCCAGCAGTTTTGTGGCGGGGGGCCCGTCTAATACGCAGTATTTT.